Included here is one T cell receptor (beta chain) sequence, with context. The second PCR ran about 6 to 11 cycles with a sample-barcoded 5' primer and J-beta primers. Using its own MiXCR run on the 5' RACE reads, TCRdb lists one record per CDR3 protein. This table holds 550,000 to 750,000 distinct CDR3 sequences, around 21% found once. Germline V gene sequence: CDR1 MGHDK, CDR2 SYGVNS. The CDR3 is 18 residues long. The data stem from a study of blood T cells in healthy people across ages. The V gene is TRBV25-1, the J gene TRBJ2-5; 7 positions match TRBD2. TRBJ2-7 matches the DNA end more closely, so the J call is doubtful. The clonotype comes from a man in his sixties or seventies in good health. The material sequenced was blood. The CDR3 bases are TGTGCCAGCAGGCCGGGAGACTTTCTAGCGGAAACTACCTACGAGCAGTACTTC. Its protein is CASRPGDFLAETTYEQYF.